Described below is a single T cell receptor beta chain sequence and its context. Antigen unknown. This entry belongs to a study of cytomegalovirus exposure and HLA in healthy donors. V was clipped by 4 bases and J by 5 bases; unmatched bases: 8. Germline CDR1 and CDR2: SGHNT and YYREEE (reference sequence). The CDR3 is 16 amino acids. Overall study findings and caveats: A later analysis linked a missense variant in DCLRE1C to the trimming of TCR beta V and J genes. TRBV6-2, TRBV6-3 and some other V segments were excluded as indistinguishable.

A multiplex PCR was run with 60 Vbeta primers and 13 Jbeta primers. In the authors' methods: Some 10 million of the 80 million or so unique TCR beta chains counted in a later analysis were shared. Repertoires were generated with immunoSEQ multiplex PCR, while TCRdb's copy carries only in-frame clones and drops some. That table is the source of V, J and clone size, and D and trimming were worked out from the DNA. The sample table includes some 26,000 clones. The chain employs TRBV5-4 and TRBJ2-2; 10 nucleotides line up with TRBD2. The specimen was PBMCs. The sequence was collected from a male donor in good health and CMV-seropositive. The CDR3 reads CASSPTSGMVTGELFF. CDR3 bases: TGTGCCAGCAGCCCAACTAGCGGGATGGTTACCGGGGAGCTGTTTTTT.